The rows below give T cell receptor beta chains drawn from one sample of a study of blood T cell repertoires in COVID-19. The repertoire was sequenced with immunoSEQ multiplex PCR; TCRdb's copy has only in-frame clones and lacks some. The table records around 170,000 clones, less than 90% of them present only once. Sequenced input: peripheral blood. These receptors were taken from a man in his 60s with acute or convalescent COVID-19. The CDR3 runs from the conserved cysteine through the conserved F or W. D genes are given only for firm matches. A clone size is listed for some rows: how often the clone was seen (once, few, many), or a class if it is expanded.

d_call,j_call,v_call,clone_size,cdr3_aa,cdr3_nt
.,TRBJ1-1,TRBV12-3/TRBV12-4,.,CASSQGVRGRAFF,TGTGCCAGCAGTCAAGGGGTGCGGGGGAGAGCTTTCTTT
.,TRBJ2-5,TRBV30,once,CAWSVNKQETQYF,TGTGCCTGGAGTGTAAATAAACAAGAGACCCAGTACTTC
TRBD1,TRBJ2-5,TRBV19,.,CASSNSRDRGRETQYF,TGTGCCAGTAGTAACAGCCGGGACAGGGGACGGGAGACCCAGTACTTC
TRBD1,TRBJ2-2,TRBV7-6,once,CASSLVQGGDTGELFF,TGTGCCAGCAGCTTAGTACAGGGGGGAGACACCGGGGAGCTGTTTTTT
.,TRBJ2-5,TRBV5-1,.,CASRQGQETQYF,TGCGCCAGCAGACAGGGCCAAGAGACCCAGTACTTC
.,TRBJ1-3,TRBV5-1,.,CASSFGQPASLAGNTIYF,TGCGCCAGCAGCTTCGGACAGCCGGCCTCTCTGGCAGGAAACACCATATATTTT
.,TRBJ1-2,TRBV24-1,.,CATSDPGRGAYGYTF,TGTGCCACCAGTGACCCCGGGCGGGGGGCTTATGGCTACACCTTC
.,TRBJ1-4,TRBV3-1/TRBV3-2,.,CASSQEDGGAEKLFF,TGTGCCAGCAGCCAAGAAGACGGGGGGGCGGAAAAACTGTTTTTT
TRBD1,TRBJ2-5,TRBV27,.,CASSVRQGTFQETQYF,TGTGCCAGCAGCGTCAGACAGGGGACTTTCCAAGAGACCCAGTACTTC
TRBD2,TRBJ2-7,TRBV10-3,.,CAISAIPSGNPRSYEQYF,TGTGCCATCAGTGCGATCCCTAGCGGGAACCCCCGCTCCTACGAGCAGTACTTC
.,TRBJ2-3,TRBV19,.,CASRMSNRHGDTQYF,TGTGCCAGTAGAATGAGCAACCGACACGGTGATACGCAGTATTTT
.,TRBJ1-2,TRBV7-8,.,CASSFNGKGYTF,TGTGCCAGCAGCTTTAACGGGAAAGGCTACACCTTC
TRBD1,TRBJ2-2,TRBV10-1,few,CASRLQGTTGELFF,TGCGCCAGCAGATTACAGGGGACCACCGGGGAGCTGTTTTTT
TRBD1,TRBJ1-2,TRBV10-3,.,CAITGGTGGREYGYTF,TGTGCCATCACGGGTGGGACAGGGGGCCGGGAATATGGCTACACCTTC
TRBD1,TRBJ1-1,TRBV9,.,CASGKGQANTEAFF,TGTGCCAGCGGGAAGGGACAGGCGAACACTGAAGCTTTCTTT
.,TRBJ1-2,TRBV9,.,CASSVDRGGGYTF,TGTGCCAGCAGCGTAGATAGGGGGGGAGGCTACACCTTC
TRBD1,TRBJ1-5,TRBV3-1/TRBV3-2,.,CASSQDRGLKGQPQHF,TGTGCCAGCAGCCAAGACAGGGGGCTAAAAGGTCAGCCCCAGCATTTT
TRBD2,TRBJ2-7,TRBV30,.,CAWSVDSSGSYEQYF,TGTGCCTGGAGTGTAGATTCTAGCGGGAGTTACGAGCAGTACTTC
TRBD1,TRBJ1-2,TRBV27,.,CASSSPGQTFLGYTF,TGTGCCAGCAGTTCTCCGGGACAGACGTTCCTAGGCTACACCTTC
.,TRBJ2-5,TRBV5-6,.,CASSLVAGTQETQYF,TGTGCCAGCAGCTTGGTGGCAGGTACCCAAGAGACCCAGTACTTC
.,TRBJ1-4,TRBV6-6,.,CASSYQAGANEKLFF,TGTGCCAGCAGTTATCAGGCAGGGGCAAATGAAAAACTGTTTTTT
TRBD1,TRBJ1-2,TRBV3-1/TRBV3-2,few,CASSPMTGGAGYTF,TGTGCCAGCAGCCCGATGACAGGGGGCGCGGGCTACACCTTC
.,TRBJ1-6,TRBV27,.,CASSLPGQYNSPLHF,TGTGCCAGCAGTTTACCAGGACAGTATAATTCACCCCTCCACTTT
TRBD1,TRBJ2-1,TRBV7-9,.,CASIPSGGFSYNEQFF,TGTGCCAGCATCCCGTCAGGGGGATTCTCCTACAATGAGCAGTTCTTC
.,TRBJ1-6,TRBV18,.,CASSREGVLTNSPLHF,TGTGCCAGCTCACGTGAGGGGGTACTCACGAATTCACCCCTCCACTTT
.,TRBJ1-5,TRBV11-2,.,CASSLSGGSNQPQHF,TGTGCCAGCAGCTTATCCGGGGGGAGCAATCAGCCCCAGCATTTT
.,TRBJ2-1,TRBV3-1/TRBV3-2,.,CASSQDSAGGRNEQFF,TGTGCCAGCAGCCAAGATTCGGCAGGGGGGCGCAATGAGCAGTTCTTC
TRBD1,TRBJ1-5,TRBV19,few,CASSADRGHQPQHF,TGTGCCAGTAGTGCGGACAGGGGGCATCAGCCCCAGCATTTT
TRBD1,TRBJ1-2,TRBV2,.,CASSPGTDRYGYTF,TGTGCCAGCAGTCCCGGGACAGATCGCTATGGCTACACCTTC
.,TRBJ2-3,TRBV9,.,CASSGTTTDTQYF,TGTGCCAGCAGCGGGACTACGACAGATACGCAGTATTTT
.,TRBJ1-5,TRBV25-1,.,CASPRRGSNQPQHF,TGTGCCAGCCCGAGGCGGGGGAGCAATCAGCCCCAGCATTTT
.,TRBJ1-1,TRBV27,once,CASSFLMAGQNTEAFF,TGTGCCAGCAGTTTTTTAATGGCAGGACAGAACACTGAAGCTTTCTTT
TRBD1,TRBJ1-1,TRBV2,.,CASESQGANTEAFF,TGTGCCAGCGAGAGTCAGGGGGCGAACACTGAAGCTTTCTTT
TRBD1,TRBJ1-4,TRBV19,.,CATAPSTGTGDEKLFF,TGTGCCACCGCACCAAGTACCGGGACAGGGGATGAAAAACTGTTTTTT
.,TRBJ1-1,TRBV5-4,once,CASRAARGFSEAFF,TGTGCCAGCAGAGCCGCGAGGGGGTTCTCTGAAGCTTTCTTT
TRBD1,TRBJ1-1,TRBV19,.,CASSWGQENTEAFF,TGTGCCAGTAGCTGGGGACAGGAGAACACTGAAGCTTTCTTT
.,TRBJ2-1,TRBV18,few,CASSPPNVAGYNEQFF,TGTGCCAGCTCACCACCGAATGTTGCGGGATATAATGAGCAGTTCTTC
.,TRBJ2-2,TRBV19,.,CASSIALDTGELFF,TGTGCCAGTAGTATAGCACTTGACACCGGGGAGCTGTTTTTT
.,TRBJ2-1,TRBV5-4,.,CASSLGGGGSYNEQFF,TGTGCCAGCAGCTTGGGAGGAGGAGGCTCCTACAATGAGCAGTTCTTC
.,TRBJ2-5,TRBV4-1,.,CASSQDLTGPQETQYF,TGCGCCAGCAGCCAAGATCTAACCGGTCCCCAAGAGACCCAGTACTTC
TRBD1,TRBJ1-1,TRBV6-6,.,CASSPYQGARGAFF,TGTGCCAGCAGCCCCTATCAGGGGGCGCGTGGAGCTTTCTTT
TRBD1,TRBJ2-3,TRBV7-9,.,CASSLGDSSTDTQYF,TGTGCCAGCAGCTTAGGGGACAGTAGCACAGATACGCAGTATTTT
.,TRBJ1-2,TRBV7-9,.,CASSLVQVVSF,TGTGCCAGCAGCTTAGTCCAGGTCGTTTCTTTC
.,TRBJ1-1,TRBV5-5,.,CASSLINRQFEAFF,TGTGCCAGCAGCTTGATTAATCGACAGTTTGAAGCTTTCTTT
.,TRBJ1-1,TRBV2,.,CASSPERRNTEAFF,TGTGCCAGCAGTCCGGAACGGAGGAACACTGAAGCTTTCTTT
TRBD1,TRBJ1-2,TRBV5-4,.,CASSGRQGRIEGYTF,TGTGCCAGCAGCGGCCGACAGGGGAGGATTGAAGGCTACACCTTC
.,TRBJ1-6,TRBV9,.,CASSVDWRGGSPLHF,TGTGCCAGCAGCGTAGATTGGAGGGGAGGATCACCCCTCCACTTT
TRBD2,TRBJ2-5,TRBV5-1,.,CASSLAASGPQETQYF,TGCGCCAGCAGCTTGGCGGCTAGCGGCCCCCAAGAGACCCAGTACTTC
.,TRBJ2-2,TRBV9,.,CASSFQNTGELFF,TGTGCCAGCAGCTTTCAGAACACCGGGGAGCTGTTTTTT
.,TRBJ1-4,TRBV5-1,.,CASSPNGQNEKLFF,TGCGCCAGCAGCCCTAACGGACAGAATGAAAAACTGTTTTTT
TRBD1,TRBJ2-5,TRBV6-5,.,CALGTAQETQYF,TGTGCTCTGGGGACAGCCCAAGAGACCCAGTACTTC
TRBD1,TRBJ1-2,TRBV9,.,CASSEALRQGSYGYTF,TGTGCCAGCAGCGAAGCTTTAAGACAGGGAAGTTATGGCTACACCTTC
.,TRBJ1-2,TRBV5-6,.,CASTPGSGDGYTF,TGTGCCAGCACCCCCGGCTCGGGGGATGGCTACACCTTC
.,TRBJ1-2,TRBV10-3,.,CAIQDQGTAGYTF,TGTGCCATCCAGGACCAGGGGACCGCTGGCTACACCTTC
.,TRBJ1-5,TRBV6-1,.,CASSVGTRGGNQPQHF,TGTGCCAGCAGTGTTGGGACACGAGGGGGCAATCAGCCCCAGCATTTT